The T cell receptor beta chain under discussion was sequenced for a study of blood T cell repertoires in COVID-19. The V gene end was trimmed by 3 bases and the J gene end by 2 bases; junction bases not matched to a gene: 3. This CDR3 comprises 16 residues. From germline, CDR1 is SGHTA and CDR2 FQGNSA. A single count supports this clone. Profiled with immunoSEQ multiplex PCR; TCRdb holds only in-frame clones, not every one. The sample shows roughly 250,000 clones, roughly nine tenths of them seen only once. V usage is TRBV7-2 and J usage is TRBJ2-3, with 12 nucleotides matching TRBD2. This receptor was obtained from a woman aged 25 to 39 with COVID-19, enrolled during active disease. Sequencing was carried out using peripheral blood. CDR3 sequence (DNA): TGTGCCAGCAGCTTCGGACTAGCGGGGTTCACAGATACGCAGTATTTT. The encoded protein is CASSFGLAGFTDTQYF.